These T cell receptor beta chains were read from a single sample in a study of cytomegalovirus exposure and HLA in healthy donors. Sequenced by immunoSEQ multiplex PCR; TCRdb stores in-frame clones only, minus some. This table holds 200,000 to 250,000 clones, almost 80% found once. The specimen was PBMCs. The receptor set was obtained from a male donor in good health and CMV-seronegative. The CDR3 runs from the conserved cysteine through the conserved F or W. The D gene is left open where the match is weak. Rows may omit the clone size; those that give it use once, few, many or a size class.

abundance: -; v_gene: TRBV9; d_gene: TRBD1; j_gene: TRBJ2-7; CDR3aa: CASSETGQGTYEQYF; CDR3nt: TGTGCCAGCAGCGAGACGGGACAGGGGACTTACGAGCAGTACTTC
abundance: -; v_gene: TRBV4-2; d_gene: TRBD1; j_gene: TRBJ1-2; CDR3aa: CASSQGRDSVYTF; CDR3nt: TGTGCCAGCAGCCAAGGCCGGGACAGTGTCTACACCTTC
abundance: -; v_gene: TRBV30; d_gene: -; j_gene: TRBJ2-7; CDR3aa: CAWRTGAYEQYF; CDR3nt: TGTGCCTGGAGGACAGGAGCCTACGAGCAGTACTTC
abundance: few; v_gene: TRBV5-1; d_gene: -; j_gene: TRBJ1-1; CDR3aa: CASSQPGETEAFF; CDR3nt: TGCGCCAGCAGCCAACCGGGGGAAACTGAAGCTTTCTTT
abundance: once; v_gene: TRBV5-4; d_gene: TRBD2; j_gene: TRBJ2-7; CDR3aa: CASSVRGGSYEQYF; CDR3nt: TGTGCCAGCAGCGTCCGCGGGGGCTCCTACGAGCAGTACTTC
abundance: -; v_gene: TRBV6-4; d_gene: -; j_gene: TRBJ1-1; CDR3aa: CASSVGGNTEAFF; CDR3nt: TGTGCCAGCAGCGTAGGGGGGAACACTGAAGCTTTCTTT
abundance: -; v_gene: TRBV2; d_gene: -; j_gene: TRBJ2-3; CDR3aa: CASWGPVTDTQYF; CDR3nt: TGTGCCAGCTGGGGCCCCGTAACAGATACGCAGTATTTT
abundance: -; v_gene: TRBV18; d_gene: TRBD2; j_gene: TRBJ2-3; CDR3aa: CASSGDLAGTQYF; CDR3nt: TGTGCCAGCTCAGGAGACCTAGCGGGTACGCAGTATTTT
abundance: -; v_gene: TRBV28; d_gene: TRBD2; j_gene: TRBJ2-1; CDR3aa: CASRVTSGRSNEQFF; CDR3nt: TGTGCCAGCAGAGTTACTAGCGGGAGAAGCAATGAGCAGTTCTTC
abundance: -; v_gene: TRBV10-3; d_gene: TRBD2; j_gene: TRBJ2-7; CDR3aa: CAISGGTDGPTSRQYF; CDR3nt: TGTGCCATCAGCGGGGGGACGGACGGCCCTACGAGTCGGCAGTACTTC
abundance: -; v_gene: TRBV6-1; d_gene: TRBD1; j_gene: TRBJ1-5; CDR3aa: CASSRLGTGDQPQHF; CDR3nt: TGTGCCAGCAGTCGGCTCGGGACAGGGGACCAGCCCCAGCATTTT
abundance: -; v_gene: TRBV29-1; d_gene: -; j_gene: TRBJ1-2; CDR3aa: CSVDSGYTF; CDR3nt: TGCAGCGTCGACAGTGGCTACACCTTC
abundance: -; v_gene: TRBV9; d_gene: -; j_gene: TRBJ1-1; CDR3aa: CASSVAGLGNTEAFF; CDR3nt: TGTGCCAGCAGCGTAGCGGGTCTCGGGAACACTGAAGCTTTCTTT
abundance: -; v_gene: TRBV15; d_gene: -; j_gene: TRBJ2-3; CDR3aa: CATSRESVLIRSTDTQYF; CDR3nt: TGTGCCACCAGCAGAGAATCGGTTTTGATCCGAAGCACAGATACGCAGTATTTT
abundance: -; v_gene: TRBV27; d_gene: -; j_gene: TRBJ2-1; CDR3aa: CASSLSARSYEQFF; CDR3nt: TGTGCCAGCAGTTTATCGGCGAGGAGCTATGAGCAGTTCTTC
abundance: few; v_gene: TRBV5-4; d_gene: -; j_gene: TRBJ1-1; CDR3aa: CASSYAHTEAFF; CDR3nt: TGTGCCAGCAGCTACGCGCACACTGAAGCTTTCTTT
abundance: -; v_gene: TRBV2; d_gene: TRBD2; j_gene: TRBJ2-5; CDR3aa: CASRQTSGRRQTQYF; CDR3nt: TGTGCCAGCAGACAGACTAGCGGGAGGCGGCAGACCCAGTACTTC
abundance: -; v_gene: TRBV5-1; d_gene: -; j_gene: TRBJ1-5; CDR3aa: CASSFGRRPQHF; CDR3nt: TGCGCCAGCAGCTTTGGGAGAAGGCCCCAGCATTTT
abundance: -; v_gene: TRBV18; d_gene: -; j_gene: TRBJ2-7; CDR3aa: CASSPIGRGEQYF; CDR3nt: TGTGCCAGCTCACCAATTGGTAGGGGCGAGCAGTACTTC
abundance: -; v_gene: TRBV19; d_gene: TRBD1; j_gene: TRBJ2-1; CDR3aa: CASSGTGSYNEQFF; CDR3nt: TGTGCCAGTAGTGGGACAGGCTCCTACAATGAGCAGTTCTTC
abundance: -; v_gene: TRBV5-4; d_gene: TRBD1; j_gene: TRBJ2-7; CDR3aa: CASSPGQTYEQYF; CDR3nt: TGTGCCAGCAGCCCGGGACAGACCTACGAGCAGTACTTC
abundance: -; v_gene: TRBV19; d_gene: TRBD1; j_gene: TRBJ1-1; CDR3aa: CAIKDRANTEAFF; CDR3nt: TGTGCCATCAAAGACAGGGCGAACACTGAAGCTTTCTTT
abundance: once; v_gene: TRBV18; d_gene: TRBD1; j_gene: TRBJ2-7; CDR3aa: CASSSDRGLSEQYF; CDR3nt: TGTGCCAGCTCATCGGACAGGGGGCTTTCCGAGCAGTACTTC
abundance: -; v_gene: TRBV5-1; d_gene: TRBD1; j_gene: TRBJ1-2; CDR3aa: CASSLPAGTGGSYTYGYTF; CDR3nt: TGCGCCAGCAGCTTGCCTGCGGGGACAGGTGGATCTTACACCTATGGCTACACCTTC
abundance: once; v_gene: TRBV29-1; d_gene: -; j_gene: TRBJ2-6; CDR3aa: CSVVPMGGSGANVLTF; CDR3nt: TGCAGCGTTGTCCCTATGGGAGGCTCTGGGGCCAACGTCCTGACTTTC
abundance: -; v_gene: TRBV18; d_gene: TRBD2; j_gene: TRBJ2-7; CDR3aa: CASSPWGGVPGTSVSYEQYF; CDR3nt: TGTGCCAGCTCACCATGGGGGGGAGTCCCCGGGACTAGCGTTTCCTACGAGCAGTACTTC
abundance: -; v_gene: TRBV11-2; d_gene: -; j_gene: TRBJ2-7; CDR3aa: CASSLLYGRDYEQYF; CDR3nt: TGTGCCAGCAGCTTACTGTACGGCAGGGACTACGAGCAGTACTTC
abundance: once; v_gene: TRBV12-5; d_gene: -; j_gene: TRBJ1-2; CDR3aa: CASGLGTAGGYTF; CDR3nt: TGTGCTAGTGGTTTAGGGACGGCGGGGGGCTACACCTTC
abundance: few; v_gene: TRBV9; d_gene: -; j_gene: TRBJ1-5; CDR3aa: CASSVGQSNQPQHF; CDR3nt: TGTGCCAGCAGCGTAGGTCAGAGCAATCAGCCCCAGCATTTT
abundance: -; v_gene: TRBV7-9; d_gene: -; j_gene: TRBJ2-4; CDR3aa: CASSLGQNIQYF; CDR3nt: TGTGCCAGCAGCTTAGGGCAGAACATTCAGTACTTC
abundance: -; v_gene: TRBV7-9; d_gene: TRBD1; j_gene: TRBJ1-1; CDR3aa: CASSPTRTGSSEAFF; CDR3nt: TGTGCCAGCAGCCCCACCAGGACAGGGAGTTCTGAAGCTTTCTTT
abundance: -; v_gene: TRBV14; d_gene: -; j_gene: TRBJ2-7; CDR3aa: CASRDSSTEQYF; CDR3nt: TGTGCCAGCAGAGACAGTTCTACCGAGCAGTACTTC
abundance: -; v_gene: TRBV5-1; d_gene: -; j_gene: TRBJ1-1; CDR3aa: CASSLRAGSNTEAFF; CDR3nt: TGCGCCAGCAGCTTAAGGGCAGGGTCGAACACTGAAGCTTTCTTT
abundance: -; v_gene: TRBV7-6; d_gene: -; j_gene: TRBJ2-7; CDR3aa: CASSSIQGAYEQYF; CDR3nt: TGTGCCAGCAGCTCGATACAGGGTGCCTACGAGCAGTACTTC
abundance: -; v_gene: TRBV5-1; d_gene: -; j_gene: TRBJ2-5; CDR3aa: CASSFFGSAETQYF; CDR3nt: TGCGCCAGCAGCTTCTTTGGTAGCGCAGAGACCCAGTACTTC
abundance: -; v_gene: TRBV4-1; d_gene: -; j_gene: TRBJ2-7; CDR3aa: CASSQDPTGSYEQYF; CDR3nt: TGCGCCAGCAGCCAAGATCCCACAGGATCCTACGAGCAGTACTTC
abundance: -; v_gene: TRBV4-1; d_gene: -; j_gene: TRBJ1-4; CDR3aa: CASSQEGQDNEKLFF; CDR3nt: TGCGCCAGCAGCCAAGAAGGCCAGGATAATGAAAAACTGTTTTTT
abundance: -; v_gene: TRBV4-1; d_gene: -; j_gene: TRBJ2-5; CDR3aa: CASSLTTTQQETQYF; CDR3nt: TGCGCCAGCAGCCTGACTACGACACAACAAGAGACCCAGTACTTC
abundance: -; v_gene: TRBV7-3; d_gene: -; j_gene: TRBJ2-5; CDR3aa: CASSLVVGGRETQYF; CDR3nt: TGTGCCAGCAGCTTAGTTGTGGGGGGACGAGAGACCCAGTACTTC
abundance: once; v_gene: TRBV7-9; d_gene: TRBD1; j_gene: TRBJ1-1; CDR3aa: CASSPVTGMNTEAFF; CDR3nt: TGTGCCAGCAGCCCGGTGACAGGGATGAACACTGAAGCTTTCTTT
abundance: few; v_gene: TRBV10-3; d_gene: -; j_gene: TRBJ2-7; CDR3aa: CAISEYDSRAYEQYF; CDR3nt: TGTGCCATCAGTGAGTATGACAGCCGAGCCTACGAGCAGTACTTC
abundance: -; v_gene: TRBV5-1; d_gene: -; j_gene: TRBJ2-7; CDR3aa: CASRPGLPSYEQYF; CDR3nt: TGCGCCAGCAGGCCTGGACTACCCTCCTACGAGCAGTACTTC
abundance: -; v_gene: TRBV7-2; d_gene: -; j_gene: TRBJ2-2; CDR3aa: CASSLGGANTGELFF; CDR3nt: TGTGCCAGCAGCTTAGGCGGGGCGAACACCGGGGAGCTGTTTTTT
abundance: -; v_gene: TRBV27; d_gene: -; j_gene: TRBJ2-7; CDR3aa: CASSNRFPYEQYF; CDR3nt: TGTGCCAGCAGTAACAGATTCCCCTACGAGCAGTACTTC